The 20 T cell receptor beta chains listed next were all sequenced from one sample in a study of blood T cell repertoires in COVID-19. Profiling relied on immunoSEQ multiplex PCR, and the TCRdb table lists in-frame clones only, not all of them. The sample consists of about 140,000 clones, about 89% of them appearing once. The sequenced sample was peripheral blood. The receptors come from a man in his sixties with active or convalescent COVID-19.

V is TRBV9 and J is TRBJ1-4, with 7 bases lining up with TRBD1. CDR1 is SGDLS, CDR2 YYNGEE, per germline. V trimming: 3 bases; J trimming: 3 bases; junction bases outside the gene matches: 2. The CDR3 loop spans 14 amino acids. The DNA for the CDR3 is TGTGCCAGCAGCGAACAGGGGTCTAATGAAAAACTGTTTTTT. Protein: CASSEQGSNEKLFF. Together with reference TRBV9 and TRBJ1-4, the CDR3 gives the full variable domain: DSGVTQTPKHLITATGQRVTLRCSPRSGDLSVYWYQQSLDQGLQFLIQYYNGEERAKGNILERFSAQQFPDLHSELNLSSLELGDSALYFCASSEQGSNEKLFFGSGTQLSVL.

The chain couples TRBV5-6 to TRBJ1-1; D is ambiguous. V lost 1 base, J lost 3 bases, and 10 bases lay in between. Germline-derived CDR1 and CDR2 are SGHDT and YYEEEE. This CDR3 spans 14 amino acids. The DNA for the CDR3 is TGTGCCAGCAGCTTGCTGTATGTTGACACTGAAGCTTTCTTT. Protein sequence: CASSLLYVDTEAFF.

The genes are TRBV5-1 and TRBJ1-4; TRBD1 is a possible D gene (6 bases). The V and J ends lost 0 bases and 6 bases respectively, with 9 bases between them. The germline gives CDR1 SGHRS, CDR2 YFSETQ. This CDR3 has 14 residues. The CDR3 spells CASSLEQGHEKLFF. The CDR3 DNA reads TGCGCCAGCAGCTTGGAACAGGGCCATGAAAAACTGTTTTTT.

The V and J genes are TRBV7-2 and TRBJ1-6; no clear D. CDR1 and CDR2 (germline): SGHTA, FQGNSA. V lost 5 bases and J lost 5, with 19 bases in between. This CDR3 spans 17 amino acids. The CDR3 DNA is TGTGCCAGCAGCCCCTCTAGAGGGATGGGGAATAATTCACCCCTCCACTTT. Protein sequence: CASSPSRGMGNNSPLHF.

The chain carries TRBV5-1 and TRBJ2-7; TRBD2 aligns across 8 bases. Trimming cost V 4 bases and J 3 bases; bases outside gene matches: 3. Germline values: CDR1 SGHRS, CDR2 YFSETQ. This CDR3 spans 13 amino acids. The CDR3, as DNA: TGCGCCAGCAGCCGGGGGGGCAGCTACGAGCAGTACTTC. It translates to CASSRGGSYEQYF.

On this clone itself: Other DNA sequences in the same sample also yield this CDR3. The chain has TRBV18 and TRBJ1-2; D perhaps matches TRBD1 (5 bases). The CDR3 sequence is 13 residues long. V lost 5 bases and J lost 2, with 9 bases in between. The germline V gene has CDR1 KGHSH and CDR2 LQKENI. CDR3 DNA sequence: TGTGCCAGCTCATCGGACAAGAACTATGGCTACACCTTC. It is translated as CASSSDKNYGYTF.

CDR3 protein: CASSLAGRGNTIYF. In DNA form, the CDR3 reads TGCGCCAGCAGCTTGGCGGGGAGGGGAAACACCATATATTTT. This sequence joins TRBV5-1 and TRBJ1-3; D is unresolved. The V gene's germline CDR1 is SGHRS and CDR2 YFSETQ. V was clipped by 0 bases and J by 4 bases, with 8 bases between them. The CDR3 is made up of 14 amino acids.

The chain has TRBV19 and TRBJ2-3; 13 positions agree with TRBD2. Per the germline V gene, CDR1 is LNHDA and CDR2 is SQIVND (reference sequence). After removal of 2 bases from V and 5 bases from J, the junction contained 7 bases not matched to a gene. This CDR3 spans 17 amino acids. CDR3 protein: CASSIILAGGPGDTQYF. CDR3 sequence (DNA): TGTGCCAGTAGTATAATACTAGCGGGGGGGCCGGGAGATACGCAGTATTTT.

This clone appeared a single time. This rearrangement joins TRBV3-1 (or the pseudogene TRBV3-2) to TRBJ2-6, with D possibly matching TRBD2 (5 bases). Germline-derived CDR1 and CDR2 are LGHDT and YNNKEL (reference sequence). The CDR3 extends over 17 amino acids. V gave up 1 base and J gave up 0 bases, with 10 bases separating them. DNA for the CDR3: TGTGCCAGCAGCCAAGGTCCCGGGAACTCTGGGGCCAACGTCCTGACTTTC. This sequence encodes CASSQGPGNSGANVLTF.

This clone came up once. The V gene is TRBV14, the J gene TRBJ1-3; D might be TRBD1 (6 bases). CDR1 SGHDN and CDR2 FVKESK come from the germline V gene. This CDR3 is built from 15 residues. Trimming removed 6 bases from V and 2 bases from J, with 14 bases in between. CDR3 loop: CASRPQGTPGNTIYF. CDR3 bases: TGTGCCAGCAGGCCACAGGGAACCCCTGGAAACACCATATATTTT.

The V and J genes are TRBV3-1 (or the pseudogene TRBV3-2) and TRBJ2-5; weak D call: TRBD1 (6 bases). V lost 1 base, J lost 5 bases, and 17 bases lay in between. CDR3 length: 16 amino acids. Looked up from germline, CDR1 is LGHDT and CDR2 is YNNKEL (reference sequence). The CDR3 protein is CASSQGGARGSETQYF. The CDR3 coding sequence is TGTGCCAGCAGCCAAGGAGGGGCCAGGGGCTCGGAGACCCAGTACTTC.

The chain carries TRBV6-4 and TRBJ2-3; the D gene is possibly TRBD2 (5 bases). Germline V gene lookup returns CDR1 MRHNA and CDR2 SNTAGT. The length of the CDR3 is 15 residues. Trimming took 0 bases from V and 1 from J, leaving 8 bases between them. CDR3 in amino acids: CASSDSLAGTDTQYF. The CDR3, as DNA: TGTGCCAGCAGTGACTCGCTAGCCGGCACAGATACGCAGTATTTT.

The genes are TRBV6-5 and TRBJ1-2; D remains ambiguous. The V end lost 6 bases, the J end lost 6 bases, and 14 bases lay between the germline ends. This CDR3 is built from 13 residues. From germline, CDR1 is MNHEY and CDR2 SVGAGI. CDR3 region: CASSLSGRDGYTF. CDR3 nucleotide sequence: TGTGCCAGCAGCCTTTCTGGTCGAGATGGCTACACCTTC.

This sequence joins TRBV19 and TRBJ1-1; a possible D gene is TRBD1 (6 bases). This CDR3 region has 14 residues. CDR1 and CDR2 (germline): LNHDA, SQIVND (reference sequence). V dropped 6 bases and J dropped 4 bases, with 15 bases sitting between them. CDR3 in amino acids: CASSQQGGSTEAFF. CDR3 coding DNA: TGTGCCAGTAGCCAACAGGGCGGGAGCACTGAAGCTTTCTTT.

The chain employs TRBV15 and TRBJ1-5; D gene ambiguous. The CDR3 runs to 17 residues. CDR1 and CDR2 (germline): LNHNV, YYDKDF (reference sequence). Trimming left V 0 bases short and J 0 bases short, with 12 bases between. CDR3 DNA: TGTGCCACCAGCAGAGATTATACCGGGGATAGCAATCAGCCCCAGCATTTT. It translates to CATSRDYTGDSNQPQHF.

The chain uses TRBV5-1 and TRBJ1-6; D may be TRBD1 (6 bases). V dropped 3 bases and J dropped 7 bases, with 11 bases sitting between them. CDR3 length equals 14 residues. Germline CDR1 and CDR2: SGHRS and YFSETQ. CDR3 loop: CASSSGERNSPLHF. The DNA of the CDR3 is TGCGCCAGCAGCTCAGGGGAAAGGAATTCACCCCTCCACTTT.

The J gene is TRBJ1-2, the V gene TRBV4-1, with a weak D call TRBD1 (5 bases). V was cut by 2 bases and J by 8 bases, with 15 bases left in between. There are 14 residues in the CDR3. Germline-derived CDR1 and CDR2 are MGHRA and YSYEKL. DNA of the CDR3: TGCGCCAGCAGCCAATCGACAGATTCTCACGGCTACACCTTC. This codes for CASSQSTDSHGYTF.

The gene calls are TRBV7-6 and TRBJ2-3; D is undetermined. The V and J ends lost 6 bases and 0 bases respectively, with 10 bases between them. This CDR3 region has 14 residues. Germline values: CDR1 SGHVS, CDR2 FNYEAQ. CDR3: CASSSDSSTDTQYF. The CDR3 DNA reads TGTGCCAGCAGTTCAGACTCTAGCACAGATACGCAGTATTTT.

Only one count was recorded for this clone. The chain carries TRBV19 and TRBJ2-1; 10 bases are shared with TRBD2. Trimming at V came to 5 bases and at J to 7 bases, leaving 8 bases not matched to a gene. The CDR3 is made up of 15 amino acids. The germline V gene encodes CDR1 LNHDA and CDR2 SQIVND (reference sequence). CDR3 in amino acids: CASSDFSGRLNEQFF. CDR3 DNA: TGTGCCAGTAGTGACTTTAGCGGGAGGTTGAATGAGCAGTTCTTC.

The V gene is TRBV11-2, the J gene TRBJ1-6; 9 bases agree with TRBD1. V was clipped by 8 bases and J by 8 bases; unmatched bases: 7. Germline V gene sequence: CDR1 SGHAT, CDR2 FQNNGV. This CDR3 has 14 residues. This CDR3 is CASGIQGADSPLHF. DNA of the CDR3: TGTGCCAGCGGAATACAGGGGGCTGATTCACCCCTCCACTTT.